Presented here are 2 T cell receptor beta chains from one specimen sequenced in a study of beta chain features in type 1 diabetes. Of the isolated RNA, all was reverse transcribed, and so the sequenced material was expressed TCRB transcripts. Data came from immunoSEQ multiplex PCR; TCRdb stores just in-frame clones and leaves some out. The table includes about 320,000 clones, about 15% detected once. The sample taken for sequencing was central memory CD4+ T cells from blood. Receptors originate from a man aged 25-45 years in good health.

In this sample, this clone turned up a few times. This chain connects TRBV15 to TRBJ2-7, with 9 nucleotides matching TRBD2. There are 18 residues in the CDR3. Germline CDR1 reads LNHNV; CDR2 reads YYDKDF (reference sequence). Unmatched junction bases numbered 16, after V lost 0 bases and J lost 7 bases. The CDR3 loop is CATSRDLAGSTTPGEQYF. CDR3 nucleotide sequence: TGTGCCACCAGCAGAGATCTAGCGGGGAGCACTACACCTGGGGAGCAGTACTTC.

The chain carries TRBV5-8 and TRBJ1-2; maybe TRBD1 (6 bases). V lost 0 bases and J 3 bases, leaving 12 bases between the germline ends. This CDR3 is built from 15 residues. The germline CDR1 and CDR2 sequences are SGHTS and YDEGEE. The CDR3 region is CASSLAATGYYGYTF. The CDR3 DNA reads as TGTGCCAGCAGCTTGGCCGCGACAGGATACTATGGCTACACCTTC.